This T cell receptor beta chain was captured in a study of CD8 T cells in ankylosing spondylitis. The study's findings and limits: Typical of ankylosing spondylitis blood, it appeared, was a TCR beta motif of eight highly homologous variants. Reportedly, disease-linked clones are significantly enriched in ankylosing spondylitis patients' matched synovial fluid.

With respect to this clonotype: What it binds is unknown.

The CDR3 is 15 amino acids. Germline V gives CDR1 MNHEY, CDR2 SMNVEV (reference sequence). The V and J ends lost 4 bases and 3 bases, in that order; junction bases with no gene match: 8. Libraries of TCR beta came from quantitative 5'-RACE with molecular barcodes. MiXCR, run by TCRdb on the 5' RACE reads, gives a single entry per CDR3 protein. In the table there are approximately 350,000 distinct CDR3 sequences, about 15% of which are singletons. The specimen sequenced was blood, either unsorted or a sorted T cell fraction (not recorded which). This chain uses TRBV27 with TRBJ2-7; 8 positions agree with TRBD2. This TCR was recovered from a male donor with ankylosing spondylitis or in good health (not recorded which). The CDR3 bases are TGTGCCAGCAGTTACACCCCCGGGACTAGCTACGAGCAGTACTTC. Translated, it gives CASSYTPGTSYEQYF.